These 3 T cell receptor beta chains were all obtained from the same sample, sequenced in a study of blood T cell repertoires in COVID-19. This table comes from immunoSEQ multiplex PCR, and its TCRdb copy is limited to in-frame clones, with some not included. The sample has 200,000 to 250,000 clones, 70% to 90% seen once. Sample: peripheral blood. These receptors all come from a woman under 40 who had recovered from COVID-19.

CDR3: CASSHTAGTGRNYGYTF. The CDR3 nucleotides are TGTGCCAGCAGCCACACTGCCGGGACAGGGAGGAACTATGGCTACACCTTC. The chain combines TRBV3-1 (or the pseudogene TRBV3-2) with TRBJ1-2; 9 nucleotides match TRBD1. Trimming cost V 3 bases and J 2 bases; bases outside gene matches: 10. Germline V CDR1 and CDR2: LGHDT, YNNKEL (reference sequence). This CDR3 is 17 amino acids long.

V gene TRBV21-1 combines with J gene TRBJ1-5; no check of the table's D call, TRBD1, against the DNA was made. TRBV21-1 corresponds to a pseudogene. The CDR3 has 14 residues. This chain's CDR3 is CASSIHRGGQPQHF. The DNA for the CDR3 is TGTGCCAGCAGCATCCACAGGGGCGGGCAGCCCCAGCATTTT.

CDR3 nucleotide sequence: TGTGCCAGCAGGGACAATCAAGAGACCCAGTACTTC. Translating gives CASRDNQETQYF. This chain joins TRBV2 and TRBJ2-5; weak D call: TRBD1 (5 bases). V lost 6 bases, J lost 2 bases, and 7 bases lay in between. The germline gives CDR1 SNHLY, CDR2 FYNNEI. The CDR3 contains 12 residues.